The 10 T cell receptor beta chains below all came from one sample that was sequenced in a study of post-analysis software for immune sequencing data. Overall study findings and caveats: A handful of TRBV segments occurring more often in patients than controls included TRBV5-6, TRBV5-1 and TRBV20-1.

Libraries were made from TCR beta cDNA, and they carried unique molecular identifiers. TCRdb reprocessed the PCR reads with MiXCR, giving one entry per CDR3 protein. The sample consists of some 370,000 distinct CDR3 sequences, less than 40% of them appearing once. These receptors are not linked to any known antigen. The sequencing sample was made of blood. Receptors were obtained from a girl under 18 with multiple sclerosis.

This clonotype is a singleton in its sample. The V call is TRBV3-1, the J call TRBJ2-2; no clear D gene. Germline CDR1 reads LGHDT; CDR2 reads YNNKEL (reference sequence). This CDR3 spans 15 amino acids. The V end lost 4 bases, the J end lost 1 base, and 10 bases lay between the germline ends. This CDR3 is CASSLLGKNTGELFF. CDR3 nucleotide sequence: TGTGCCAGCAGCCTGCTAGGGAAGAACACCGGGGAGCTGTTTTTT.

This clonotype showed up many times. The chain has TRBV12-3 or TRBV12-4 and TRBJ2-5; a possible D gene is TRBD1 (5 bases). The germline V and J ends were trimmed by 3 bases and 1 base, with 9 bases remaining between them. CDR3 size: 14 residues. The chain's CDR3 is CASSFGHTQETQYF. CDR3 in DNA: TGTGCCAGCAGTTTTGGACATACCCAAGAGACCCAGTACTTC.

This clonotype has only a few counts. V and J are TRBV7-2 and TRBJ2-5; 14 nucleotides line up with TRBD2. This CDR3 is 16 amino acids long. Germline loops: CDR1 SGHTA, CDR2 FQGNSA. V lost 5 bases to trimming and J lost 5 bases; unmatched junction nucleotides: 7. CDR3: CASSRGLAGGRETQYF. The DNA for the CDR3 is TGTGCCAGCAGCCGAGGACTAGCGGGGGGCCGGGAGACCCAGTACTTC. Combining the CDR3 with reference TRBV7-2 and TRBJ2-5 gives the whole variable domain GAGVSQSPSNKVTEKGKDVELRCDPISGHTALYWYRQSLGQGLEFLIYFQGNSAPDKSGLPSDRFSAERTGGSVSTLTIQRTQQEDSAVYLCASSRGLAGGRETQYFGPGTRLLVL.

This clonotype showed up just a few times. The V and J genes are TRBV4-3 and TRBJ2-7; D unclear. CDR3 length: 15 amino acids. The V gene's germline CDR1 is LGHNA and CDR2 YSLEER. V dropped 0 bases and J dropped 1 base, with 10 bases sitting between them. CDR3: CASSQEDDFSYEQYF. Here the CDR3 DNA reads TGCGCCAGCAGCCAAGAAGATGACTTTTCCTACGAGCAGTACTTC.

This chain links TRBV5-1 with TRBJ1-1; D remains ambiguous. This CDR3 has 15 amino acids. Germline CDR1 SGHRS, CDR2 YFSETQ. V was shortened by 2 bases and J by 7 bases, with 18 bases between the two germline ends. CDR3 amino acids: CASSLGRSLGNEAFF. In DNA, the CDR3 is TGCGCCAGCAGCTTAGGCAGGTCCCTCGGTAATGAAGCTTTCTTT. The full variable domain, in which reference TRBV5-1 and TRBJ1-1 provide the parts outside the CDR3, is KAGVTQTPRYLIKTRGQQVTLSCSPISGHRSVSWYQQTPGQGLQFLFEYFSETQRNKGNFPGRFSGRQFSNSRSEMNVSTLELGDSALYLCASSLGRSLGNEAFFGQGTRLTVV.

The sample holds a few counts of this clonotype. V and J are TRBV7-9 and TRBJ2-7; tentative D call: TRBD2 (7 bases). V was shortened by 3 bases and J by 6 bases, with 12 bases between the two germline ends. This CDR3 is 13 amino acids long. CDR1 SEHNR and CDR2 FQNEAQ come from the germline V gene (reference sequence). The CDR3 loop reads CASSFGGRFEQYF. Here the CDR3 DNA reads TGTGCCAGCAGCTTCGGGGGGCGCTTCGAGCAGTACTTC.

A few counts support this clonotype. The chain uses TRBV7-9 and TRBJ2-7; 9 positions match TRBD1. The length of the CDR3 is 14 residues. V was pared by 4 bases and J by 4 bases, with 5 bases of the junction left unmatched. Germline loops: CDR1 SEHNR, CDR2 FQNEAQ (reference sequence). This chain's CDR3 is CASSSGQGLYEQYF. The CDR3 DNA reads as TGTGCCAGCAGCTCCGGACAGGGGCTTTACGAGCAGTACTTC.

There are a few counts of this clonotype. This chain links TRBV28 with TRBJ2-5; D is uncertain. Per germline, CDR1 MDHEN and CDR2 SYDVKM. The CDR3 spans 16 residues. The V gene lost 4 bases and the J gene lost 0 bases, with 15 bases spanning the gap. CDR3 amino acids: CASSSGSAVYQETQYF. DNA for the CDR3: TGTGCCAGCAGTTCGGGTTCCGCGGTGTACCAAGAGACCCAGTACTTC. The full variable domain, rest sourced from reference TRBV28 and TRBJ2-5, is DVKVTQSSRYLVKRTGEKVFLECVQDMDHENMFWYRQDPGLGLRLIYFSYDVKMKEKGDIPEGYSVSREKKERFSLILESASTNQTSMYLCASSSGSAVYQETQYFGPGTRLLVL.

CDR3 DNA sequence: TGTGCCAGCACGCGCCAGGGCCCCTATCCCTACGAGCAGTACTTC. Amino acids: CASTRQGPYPYEQYF. The genes are TRBV6-1 and TRBJ2-4; D possibly corresponds to TRBD1 (5 bases). The end of the DNA is better explained by TRBJ2-7, so the J call may be wrong. From germline, CDR1 is MNHNS and CDR2 SASEGT. The CDR3 sequence is 15 residues long.

V gene TRBV29-1 combines with J gene TRBJ2-3; no firm D call. This CDR3 has 14 amino acids. The germline gives CDR1 SQVTM, CDR2 ANQGSEA. The V gene lost 1 base and the J gene lost 3 bases, with 11 bases spanning the gap. The CDR3 DNA reads as TGCAGCGTTGAAGGGGCCAAGGTTACAGATACGCAGTATTTT. This sequence encodes CSVEGAKVTDTQYF.